This TCR beta chain came from a study of T cell clonotyping in hematopoietic cell transplantation. Method: immunoSEQ multiplex PCR; TCRdb's copy keeps in-frame clones and lacks some. The sample holds under 20,000 clones; 90% are singletons and the top ten take 2.7%. Germline CDR1 is MNHNS and CDR2 is SASEGT. This CDR3 contains 13 residues. V lost 11 bases, J lost 8 bases, and 16 bases lay in between. This clone has only one observation. This clonotype originated in a man aged 50 or older in good health. Some clones in this sample may be carry-over from other donors' samples. Sequencing was carried out using peripheral blood mononuclear cells. This chain uses TRBV6-1 with TRBJ1-6; TRBD1 might be the D (5 bases). For the CDR3, the DNA is TGTGCCGTTTCTCCTATCAGGGATTCACCCCTCCACTTT. The encoded protein is CAVSPIRDSPLHF.